The clone carrying this T cell receptor (beta chain) was observed a handful of times. No antigen is known for it. Noted time point: sample taken at primary tumor resection. Samples were obtained from some 70 donors, all untreated early-stage non-small cell lung cancer patients. No cell sorting; template was whole RNA from tumor, lung tissue or PBMC. The CDR3 runs to 15 residues. V was pared by 4 bases and J by 8 bases, with 8 bases of the junction left unmatched. The germline V gene has CDR1 MNHEY and CDR2 SVGEGT. TCRdb reprocessed the 5' RACE reads via MiXCR and lists one record per CDR3 protein. The data hold 4,000 to 6,500 distinct CDR3 sequences, with 12% observed a single time. The data stem from a study of spatial heterogeneity in lung cancer. Points from the study as a whole: Counts that tracked tumor mutation counts were those of expanded intratumoral alpha and beta TCRs. Tallies of expanded TCRs, which were sorted into ubiquitous and regional groups, correlated with counts of ubiquitous and regional nonsynonymous mutations, respectively.

The sequencing here drew on lung tumor tissue, taken at surgery. The sequence was obtained from a male donor with early-stage non-small cell lung cancer. The rearrangement joins TRBV6-2 or TRBV6-3 to TRBJ2-1; TRBD2 agrees at 10 bases. CDR3 sequence (DNA): TGTGCCAGCAGTTCCAGCGGGAGGGCCCCGCATGAGCAGTTCTTC. It encodes CASSSSGRAPHEQFF.